Following are 30 T cell receptor beta chains from one sample sequenced in a study of blood T cell repertoires in COVID-19. The method was immunoSEQ multiplex PCR; TCRdb's version includes in-frame clones alone and lacks a portion of them. The sample has 130,000 to 150,000 clones; about nine tenths are singletons. The sample taken for sequencing was peripheral blood. These receptors all stem from a woman between 50 and 59 years old with acute or convalescent COVID-19.

The chain carries TRBV6-5 and TRBJ1-6, with 7 bases that match TRBD1. CDR1 and CDR2 from the germline V gene are MNHEY and SVGAGI. Trimming removed 1 base from V and 8 bases from J; junction bases left unmatched: 2. This CDR3 is built from 14 residues. CDR3 amino acids: CASSYFGTDSPLHF. CDR3 nucleotide sequence: TGTGCCAGCAGTTACTTCGGGACAGATTCACCCCTCCACTTT.

The chain combines TRBV5-1 with TRBJ1-2; TRBD1 matches 8 bases. Looked up from germline, CDR1 is SGHRS and CDR2 is YFSETQ. Germline trimming cut 5 bases from V and 7 bases from J; bases unmatched to any gene: 10. The CDR3 consists of 14 residues. DNA of the CDR3: TGCGCCAGCAGTTCCGGGACAGGTCCACGTGGCTACACCTTC. Translation: CASSSGTGPRGYTF.

V usage is TRBV18 and J usage is TRBJ2-1, with a tentative D call TRBD2 (5 bases). Deletions cut 4 bases from V and 1 base from J, with 11 bases between. Germline V lookup: CDR1 KGHSH, CDR2 LQKENI. CDR3 size: 15 residues. This chain's CDR3 is CASSLEGKSYNEQFF. CDR3 DNA: TGTGCCAGCTCACTAGAGGGAAAATCCTACAATGAGCAGTTCTTC. Full variable domain (rest looked up from reference TRBV18 and TRBJ2-1): NAGVMQNPRHLVRRRGQEARLRCSPMKGHSHVYWYRQLPEEGLKFMVYLQKENIIDESGMPKERFSAEFPKEGPSILRIQQVVRGDSAAYFCASSLEGKSYNEQFFGPGTRLTVL.

This rearrangement joins TRBV21-1 to TRBJ2-2; the table calls TRBD1, which could not be checked here. TRBV21-1 is classified as a pseudogene. The CDR3 runs 17 residues. In DNA, the CDR3 is TGTGCCAGCAGCAGGAGGACAGAGAGCGACCACACCGGGGAGCTGTTTTTT. Amino acid sequence: CASSRRTESDHTGELFF.

This clone occurred a few times. The chain recombines TRBV10-3 with TRBJ2-7, with 15 nucleotides matching TRBD2. V trimming: 0 bases; J trimming: 6 bases; junction bases outside the gene matches: 15. In germline, CDR1 is ENHRY, CDR2 SYGVKD. The CDR3 totals 20 residues. CDR3: CAISESSSGLAGGERSEQYF. DNA of the CDR3: TGTGCCATCAGTGAGTCAAGTAGTGGACTAGCGGGAGGGGAACGGTCCGAGCAGTACTTC.

CDR3 loop: CASSLTDRSDEQYF. CDR3 nucleotide sequence: TGTGCCAGCTCATTAACGGACAGATCCGACGAGCAGTACTTC. V usage is TRBV18 and J usage is TRBJ2-7, with D perhaps matching TRBD1 (6 bases). This CDR3 is built from 14 residues. Germline V gene data show CDR1 as KGHSH and CDR2 as LQKENI. With 5 bases removed from V and 5 bases from J, the gap between germline ends came to 16 bases.

The chain carries TRBV27 and TRBJ1-2, with a possible D match to TRBD1 (5 bases). In germline, CDR1 is MNHEY, CDR2 SMNVEV (reference sequence). The germline V and J ends were trimmed by 2 bases and 4 bases, with 17 bases remaining between them. This CDR3 region has 16 residues. The CDR3 here is CASSLGGAHGGYGYTF. CDR3 DNA sequence: TGTGCCAGCAGTTTAGGAGGGGCCCATGGGGGCTATGGCTACACCTTC.

The chain uses TRBV6-5 and TRBJ2-7; 7 nucleotides line up with TRBD2. The junction had 13 bases not matched to a gene; V was cut back by 6 bases and J by 5 bases. CDR1 MNHEY and CDR2 SVGAGI come from the germline V gene. The CDR3 runs to 15 residues. In nucleotides, the CDR3 is TGTGCCAGCAGCTTAAGGACTAGTTTAAATGACGAGCAGTACTTC. Its translation is CASSLRTSLNDEQYF.

This rearrangement joins TRBV5-6 to TRBJ2-5; TRBD1 is a possible D gene (6 bases). Germline V gene lookup returns CDR1 SGHDT and CDR2 YYEEEE. This CDR3 is built from 16 residues. Trimming stripped 3 bases from V and 0 bases from J, with 15 bases between. Here the CDR3 DNA reads TGTGCCAGCAGCTACTCCCGTACAGGGTACCAAGAGACCCAGTACTTC. Translation gives CASSYSRTGYQETQYF.

CDR3 DNA sequence: TGTGCCACCAGTGACGCACAGGCGATGAACACTGAAGCTTTCTTT. This gives the protein CATSDAQAMNTEAFF. The V and J genes are TRBV24-1 and TRBJ1-1; a possible D gene is TRBD1 (5 bases). This CDR3 region has 15 residues. V lost 4 bases to trimming and J lost 0 bases, with 11 bases between them. Germline-derived CDR1 and CDR2 are KGHDR and SFDVKD.

The chain couples TRBV24-1 to TRBJ2-5, with D perhaps matching TRBD2 (7 bases). The germline V gene encodes CDR1 KGHDR and CDR2 SFDVKD. The CDR3 loop spans 15 amino acids. V lost 0 bases, J lost 1 base, and 8 bases lay in between. This CDR3 reads CATSDLGGAQETQYF. The CDR3 nucleotides read TGTGCCACCAGTGATTTGGGGGGGGCCCAAGAGACCCAGTACTTC.

The chain is built from TRBV5-6 and TRBJ1-4; D might be TRBD1 (5 bases). The CDR3 is 14 residues long. Trimming cost V 1 base and J 8 bases, with 12 bases left between them. Germline V lookup: CDR1 SGHDT, CDR2 YYEEEE. The CDR3 sequence is CASSLQGVGEKLFF. Here the CDR3 DNA reads TGTGCCAGCAGCTTGCAGGGTGTTGGCGAAAAACTGTTTTTT.

This clone was counted between two and nine times. The V and J genes are TRBV11-2 and TRBJ1-2; unclear D gene. Germline V gene lookup returns CDR1 SGHAT and CDR2 FQNNGV. V lost 2 bases to trimming and J lost 7 bases, with 14 bases between them. The CDR3 runs 14 residues. CDR3 region: CASSLQRSRSGYTF. CDR3 nucleotide sequence: TGTGCCAGCAGCTTACAGAGGTCAAGGAGTGGCTACACCTTC.

The chain has TRBV24-1 and TRBJ1-2; 8 bases fit TRBD1. The CDR3 sequence is 15 residues long. V lost 9 bases to trimming and J lost 8 bases; unmatched junction nucleotides: 16. The germline V gene encodes CDR1 KGHDR and CDR2 SFDVKD. The DNA of the CDR3 is TGTGCCACCCCGCGGGGCCAGGGGGCAAGGGAAGGCTACACCTTC. Residues: CATPRGQGAREGYTF.

V and J are TRBV19 and TRBJ1-1, with 8 bases that match TRBD1. V lost 4 bases to trimming and J lost 5 bases; unmatched junction nucleotides: 12. Germline assignment: CDR1 LNHDA and CDR2 SQIVND (reference sequence). The CDR3 has 16 amino acids. CDR3 DNA: TGTGCCAGTAGTAAGGCAGGGGGCGCATATTTTACTGAAGCTTTCTTT. It translates to CASSKAGGAYFTEAFF.

CDR3 in amino acids: CASHPIYSGNTIYF. The CDR3 bases are TGTGCCAGCCATCCTATCTACTCTGGAAACACCATATATTTT. The J gene is TRBJ1-3, the V gene TRBV6-5; D ambiguous. The V gene lost 8 bases and the J gene lost 0 bases, with 11 bases spanning the gap. The CDR3 has 14 residues. Germline CDR1 reads MNHEY; CDR2 reads SVGAGI.

The chain has TRBV3-1 (or the pseudogene TRBV3-2) and TRBJ2-1; tentative D call: TRBD1 (5 bases). The CDR3 loop spans 14 amino acids. From germline, CDR1 is LGHDT and CDR2 YNNKEL (reference sequence). V was clipped by 0 bases and J by 3 bases, with 6 bases between them. The CDR3 reads CASSQEQVYNEQFF. CDR3 nucleotides: TGTGCCAGCAGCCAAGAACAGGTCTACAATGAGCAGTTCTTC.

This chain joins TRBV5-8 and TRBJ2-7, with 9 nucleotides matching TRBD2. The CDR3 is 14 amino acids. Unmatched junction bases numbered 7, after V lost 5 bases and J lost 4 bases. Germline values: CDR1 SGHTS, CDR2 YDEGEE. The CDR3 reads CASRYGTSKYEQYF. The CDR3 nucleotides are TGTGCCAGCAGGTATGGGACTAGCAAGTACGAGCAGTACTTC.

This clone is a singleton in its sample. The genes are TRBV28 and TRBJ2-2; a possible D gene is TRBD2 (5 bases). CDR1 MDHEN and CDR2 SYDVKM come from the germline V gene. The CDR3 length is 16 residues. Trimming shortened V by 2 bases and J by 1 base, and 11 bases separated the two germline ends. CDR3 coding DNA: TGTGCCAGCAGTTTAAAAGGTCGGGAGAACACCGGGGAGCTGTTTTTT. Translation gives CASSLKGRENTGELFF.

In its sample, this clone was seen once. The rearrangement joins TRBV6-5 to TRBJ2-3; D is unresolved. CDR1 and CDR2 (germline): MNHEY, SVGAGI. The CDR3 is 14 amino acids. V was cut by 5 bases and J by 1 base, with 10 bases left in between. CDR3: CASSHPSGTDTQYF. CDR3 nucleotides: TGTGCCAGCAGTCACCCCTCGGGCACAGATACGCAGTATTTT.

J is TRBJ2-1 and V is TRBV6-6, with D possibly TRBD1 on 6 matching bases. CDR1 and CDR2 from the germline V gene are MNHNY and SVGAGI (reference sequence). This CDR3 is 16 amino acids long. V lost 2 bases and J lost 7, with 18 bases in between. The CDR3 DNA reads as TGTGCCAGCAGTTACCCTATAACAGGGTTTGCTAATGAGCAGTTCTTC. The encoded protein is CASSYPITGFANEQFF.

This clone was seen once. The chain uses TRBV10-1 and TRBJ2-3; D is undetermined. Germline values: CDR1 WNHNN, CDR2 SYGVQD (reference sequence). Between the trimmed V and J ends, which lost 2 bases and 6 bases, there was a span of 12 bases. The CDR3 contains 14 residues. The CDR3 loop is CASSETNPVDTQYF. The CDR3 DNA reads as TGCGCCAGCAGTGAGACCAATCCGGTCGATACGCAGTATTTT.

The table lists this clone with a count of one. CDR3 protein: CASSRERDRVAGYTF. The CDR3 DNA reads as TGTGCCAGCAGCCGAGAAAGGGACAGGGTAGCTGGCTACACCTTC. V gene TRBV5-4 combines with J gene TRBJ1-2, with 9 positions matching TRBD1. V lost 4 bases to trimming and J lost 7 bases; unmatched junction nucleotides: 11. CDR3 length: 15 amino acids. Looked up from germline, CDR1 is SGHNT and CDR2 is YYREEE (reference sequence).

This chain connects TRBV3-1 (or the pseudogene TRBV3-2) to TRBJ2-7; 9 nucleotides line up with TRBD2. Unmatched junction bases numbered 7, after V lost 1 base and J lost 6 bases. Germline values: CDR1 LGHDT, CDR2 YNNKEL (reference sequence). The CDR3 is made up of 15 amino acids. In nucleotides, the CDR3 is TGTGCCAGCAGCCAAGTCTTGCGGGGGGGCACCGAGCAGTACTTC. Translation gives CASSQVLRGGTEQYF.

The genes are TRBV20-1 and TRBJ2-1, with 10 positions matching TRBD2. CDR1 and CDR2 (germline): DFQATT, SNEGSKA (reference sequence). V gave up 3 bases and J gave up 10 bases; unmatched junction bases: 12. There are 15 residues in the CDR3. This CDR3 reads CSASPLQREGHEQFF. In nucleotides, the CDR3 is TGCAGTGCTAGTCCTCTCCAGCGGGAGGGCCACGAGCAGTTCTTC.

V usage is TRBV5-1 and J usage is TRBJ2-3, with 7 bases identical to TRBD2. Germline V gene lookup returns CDR1 SGHRS and CDR2 YFSETQ. Trimming removed 5 bases from V and 2 bases from J; junction bases left unmatched: 5. The CDR3 sequence is 14 residues long. The CDR3 protein is CASRLTSSTDTQYF. The CDR3 DNA reads TGCGCCAGCAGATTGACTAGCTCCACAGATACGCAGTATTTT.

By proportion, this clone is medium-sized. The chain uses TRBV27 and TRBJ2-2; no reliable D call. The CDR3 spans 12 residues. Germline V gives CDR1 MNHEY, CDR2 SMNVEV (reference sequence). The V end was cut by 5 bases, the J end by 4 bases, with 5 bases between. The DNA for the CDR3 is TGTGCCAGCAGTACCGGCACCGGGGAGCTGTTTTTT. It specifies CASSTGTGELFF.

The V call is TRBV19, the J call TRBJ1-1; D unresolved. This CDR3 comprises 14 residues. V lost 7 bases and J 9 bases, leaving 21 bases between the germline ends. Germline V CDR1 and CDR2: LNHDA, SQIVND (reference sequence). The CDR3: CASIVAVHPPKAFF. The CDR3 nucleotides are TGTGCCAGTATCGTAGCGGTACATCCGCCCAAAGCTTTCTTT.

The chain is built from TRBV6-4 and TRBJ1-5, with no clear D. V was clipped by 7 bases and J by 3 bases, with 7 bases between them. Germline CDR1 MRHNA, CDR2 SNTAGT. The CDR3 sequence is 12 residues long. CDR3 protein: CASNKDNQPQHF. DNA of the CDR3: TGTGCCAGCAACAAAGACAATCAGCCCCAGCATTTT.

The chain combines TRBV7-3 with TRBJ1-5; maybe TRBD1 (5 bases). CDR3 length equals 13 residues. Trimming took off 5 bases at V and 6 bases at J, with 11 bases between the two ends. The V gene's germline CDR1 is SGHTA and CDR2 FQGTGA. CDR3 in amino acids: CASSPGYSQPQHF. The CDR3 DNA is TGTGCCAGCAGCCCAGGGTATAGTCAGCCCCAGCATTTT.